Sequencing of this TCR beta chain was carried out in a study of blood T cell repertoires in COVID-19. Study-level information: COVID-19 samples from acute and convalescent phases originated in the United States, Italy and Spain.

In the authors' methods: Amplification of reference gene primers was used by the study to estimate nucleated cell counts. Method: immunoSEQ multiplex PCR; TCRdb's copy keeps in-frame clones and lacks some. The DNA was the basis for D and trimming; V, J and clone size are from that table. The table lists about 150,000 clones, roughly 82% of them singletons. CDR3 size: 14 residues. Germline trimming cut 10 bases from V and 6 bases from J; bases unmatched to any gene: 8. Germline-derived CDR1 and CDR2 are MNHEY and SMNVEV (reference sequence). The gene calls are TRBV27 and TRBJ2-2; 10 bases match TRBD1. Sample: peripheral blood. The receptor was derived from a man in his 70s with acute or convalescent COVID-19. CDR3: CATTRQGAAGELFF. CDR3 sequence (DNA): TGTGCCACAACTCGACAGGGGGCAGCCGGGGAGCTGTTTTTT.